This T cell receptor beta chain stems from a study of regulatory T cells in long-lasting Graves disease. This CDR3 comprises 14 residues. CDR1 KGHSH and CDR2 LQKENI come from the germline V gene. V was pared by 3 bases and J by 5 bases, with 4 bases of the junction left unmatched. Time point: newly diagnosed GD, antithyroid drugs for less than 3 months. RNA isolated from PBMCs was used to make the TCR library. Construction of the TCR beta libraries employed iRepertoire HTBI primers in conjunction with Arm-PCR of CDR3 regions. Original analysis: Identified across the samples were 62 TRBV segments and about 15 TRBJ segments. One entry per CDR3 protein results from TCRdb running MiXCR on the multiplex PCR reads. TCRdb, not the authors, supplied the V and J calls. The sample holds around 460,000 distinct CDR3 sequences, 11% to 15% seen once. This clonotype came up many times. These sequences were also reported in another study, on T cells in Graves' hyperthyroidism and ophthalmopathy. That work states: The hyperthyroidism patients had all been newly diagnosed, and their disease duration was under 2 months. Their ages ranged from 18 to 65 years. An initial round of RT-PCR targeting the TCR CDR3 relied on the HTBI primer set. A model using 13 V-J features told ophthalmopathy apart from stable hyperthyroidism.

The sequences come from peripheral blood mononuclear cells (PBMCs), collected at new diagnosis, from a patient treated with antithyroid drugs. The chain links TRBV18 to TRBJ2-7, with 10 bases identical to TRBD1. The TCR comes from a woman in her forties or fifties with Graves disease. Written as DNA, the CDR3 is TGTGCCAGCTCACCGGACAGGGGGTTCCACGAGCAGTACTTC. It specifies CASSPDRGFHEQYF.